This TCR beta chain emerged from a study of T cell responses to AZD1222 COVID-19 vaccine. Regarding the study as a whole: Spike-specific TCR breadth and depth went up after people got two AZD1222 doses.

Note on this clone: Antigen unknown.

This table comes from immunoSEQ multiplex PCR, and its TCRdb copy is limited to in-frame clones, with some not included. The sample records 150,000 to 200,000 clones, around 90% being singletons. Germline CDR1 and CDR2: ENHRY and SYGVKD. The V and J ends lost 2 bases and 4 bases respectively, with 6 bases between them. This CDR3 is 12 amino acids long. The source was peripheral blood, collected 28 days after the second AZD1222 dose. This rearrangement joins TRBV10-3 to TRBJ2-7; no firm D call. This clonotype originated in an adult who received the AZD1222 COVID-19 vaccine. The CDR3 region has the DNA TGTGCCATCAGTGAGAACGGGTACGAGCAGTACTTC. Translation gives CAISENGYEQYF.